Below, 8 T cell receptor beta chains from the same sample are listed, as sequenced in a study of shared clonotypes between healthy human individuals. Clones were sequenced by immunoSEQ multiplex PCR, and TCRdb holds only the in-frame ones, with some missing. The sample yields 2 million to 2.5 million clones, approximately 94% seen once. The sample was naive CD4+ T cells sorted from blood. Subset reported: CD45RA+ positively selected. The receptors originated from a man aged 18 to 35 in good health.

The V and J genes are TRBV30 and TRBJ2-3; D may be TRBD1 (6 bases). The germline gives CDR1 GTSNPN, CDR2 SVGIG (reference sequence). V dropped 1 base and J dropped 2 bases, with 16 bases sitting between them. The CDR3 consists of 16 residues. The CDR3 DNA reads TGTGCCTGGAGTGGCTTCACAGGGCTACACACAGATACGCAGTATTTT. Translation: CAWSGFTGLHTDTQYF.

The rearrangement links TRBV6-6 to TRBJ2-5; D is possibly TRBD1 (6 bases). CDR3 size: 13 residues. In germline, CDR1 is MNHNY, CDR2 SVGAGI (reference sequence). V lost 5 bases and J lost 2, with 9 bases in between. DNA for the CDR3: TGTGCCAGCAGTCCCGGACAGCAAGAGACCCAGTACTTC. Amino acid sequence: CASSPGQQETQYF.

The rearrangement uses TRBV7-9 and TRBJ1-2; D is undetermined. Deletions cut 3 bases from V and 5 bases from J, with 10 bases between. In germline, CDR1 is SEHNR, CDR2 FQNEAQ (reference sequence). This CDR3 is 13 amino acids long. The CDR3 loop is CASSFDSGYGYTF. The DNA of the CDR3 is TGTGCCAGCAGCTTCGATTCCGGGTATGGCTACACCTTC.

With regard to this clone: Other DNA sequences in this specimen translate into the identical CDR3. V usage is TRBV18 and J usage is TRBJ2-7; D gene uncertain. This CDR3 spans 12 amino acids. Germline CDR1 and CDR2: KGHSH and LQKENI. V shed 1 base and J shed 2 bases, with 3 bases lying between them. CDR3: CASSPQAYEQYF. In nucleotides, the CDR3 is TGTGCCAGCTCACCACAAGCCTACGAGCAGTACTTC. The entire variable domain, with the rest obtained from reference TRBV18 and TRBJ2-7, is as follows: NAGVMQNPRHLVRRRGQEARLRCSPMKGHSHVYWYRQLPEEGLKFMVYLQKENIIDESGMPKERFSAEFPKEGPSILRIQQVVRGDSAAYFCASSPQAYEQYFGPGTRLTVT.

The rearrangement uses TRBV19 and TRBJ1-2; the D gene is possibly TRBD1 (6 bases). With 10 bases removed from V and 5 bases from J, the gap between germline ends came to 29 bases. Germline V gene sequence: CDR1 LNHDA, CDR2 SQIVND (reference sequence). The CDR3 runs to 17 residues. The CDR3 sequence: CATREPTGRSSGYGYTF. The CDR3 coding sequence is TGTGCCACCAGAGAGCCGACAGGAAGGTCTTCTGGGTATGGCTACACCTTC.

Details on this clone: Other DNA variants within this sample encode the same CDR3. The chain is built from TRBV5-1 and TRBJ2-2; D possibly corresponds to TRBD1 (6 bases). Trimming stripped 0 bases from V and 6 bases from J, with 9 bases between. The CDR3 contains 14 residues. Germline CDR1 and CDR2: SGHRS and YFSETQ. Here the CDR3 reads CASSLDRESGELFF. As DNA, the CDR3 is TGCGCCAGCAGCTTGGACAGGGAATCCGGGGAGCTGTTTTTT.

The rearrangement uses TRBV18 and TRBJ2-5, with D maybe TRBD1 (6 bases). The V end lost 4 bases, the J end lost 1 base, and 13 bases lay between the germline ends. The CDR3 is 15 residues long. CDR1 is KGHSH and CDR2 is LQKENI in the germline V gene. The CDR3 region is CASSRNREGQETQYF. CDR3 in DNA: TGTGCCAGCTCACGAAACAGGGAAGGCCAAGAGACCCAGTACTTC.

The rearrangement joins TRBV7-9 to TRBJ2-7; perhaps TRBD2 as D (6 bases). V was cut by 5 bases and J by 7 bases, with 15 bases left in between. Germline CDR1 SEHNR, CDR2 FQNEAQ (reference sequence). This CDR3 is 13 amino acids long. For the CDR3, the DNA is TGTGCCAGCAGCACAAGTTGGCGGGAAGAGCAGTACTTC. Its translation: CASSTSWREEQYF.